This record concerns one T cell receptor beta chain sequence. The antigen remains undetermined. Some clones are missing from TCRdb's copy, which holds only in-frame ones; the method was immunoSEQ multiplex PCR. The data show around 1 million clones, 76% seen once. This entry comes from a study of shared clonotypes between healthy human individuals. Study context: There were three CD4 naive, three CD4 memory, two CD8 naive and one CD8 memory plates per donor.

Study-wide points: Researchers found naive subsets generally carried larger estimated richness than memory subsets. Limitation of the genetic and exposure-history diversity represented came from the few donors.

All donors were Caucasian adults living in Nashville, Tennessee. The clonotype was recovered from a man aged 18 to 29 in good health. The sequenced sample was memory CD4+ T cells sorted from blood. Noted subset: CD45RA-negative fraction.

In DNA, the CDR3 is TGTGCCAGCAGTTCAACAGGGTCGACGTATAATTCACCCCTCCACTTT. This gives the protein CASSSTGSTYNSPLHF. The chain combines TRBV6-6 with TRBJ1-6, with a possible D match to TRBD1 (6 bases). CDR3 size: 16 residues. The germline V and J ends were trimmed by 4 bases and 4 bases, with 14 bases remaining between them. CDR1 MNHNY and CDR2 SVGAGI come from the germline V gene (reference sequence).